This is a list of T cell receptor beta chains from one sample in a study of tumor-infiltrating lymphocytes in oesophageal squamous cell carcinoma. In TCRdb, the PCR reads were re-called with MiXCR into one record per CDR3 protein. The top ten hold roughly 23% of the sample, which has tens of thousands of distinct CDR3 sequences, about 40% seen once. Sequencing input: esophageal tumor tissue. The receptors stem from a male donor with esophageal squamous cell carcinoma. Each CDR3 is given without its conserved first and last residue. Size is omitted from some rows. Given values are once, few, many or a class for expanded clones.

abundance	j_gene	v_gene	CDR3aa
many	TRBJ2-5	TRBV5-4	ASSLGDRGETQY
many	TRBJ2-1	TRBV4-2	ASSLLSSSGSVGNEQF
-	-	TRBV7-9	ASSPIYNEQF
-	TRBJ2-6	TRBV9	ASSVRTGDSGANVLT
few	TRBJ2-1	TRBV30	AWSAQRGYNEQF
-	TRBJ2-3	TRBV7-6	ASSLVPSTDTQY
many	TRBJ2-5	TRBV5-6	ASSLTSGGITETQY
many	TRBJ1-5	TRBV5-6	ASSFYRGEGNQPQH
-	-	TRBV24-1	ATSDYRSGTLQF
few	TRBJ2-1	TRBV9	ASSVSGSGNEQF
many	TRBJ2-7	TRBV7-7	ASSVDISSYEQY
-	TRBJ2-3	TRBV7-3	ASSRDYTDTQY
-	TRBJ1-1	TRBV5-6	ASSFGQPYTEAF
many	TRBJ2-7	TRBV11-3	ASSLGPLYEQY
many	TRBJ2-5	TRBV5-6	ASSLRARQQETQY
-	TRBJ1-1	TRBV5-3	ASSSPAGMNTEAF
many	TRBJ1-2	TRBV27	ASSSSRQGSHYGYT
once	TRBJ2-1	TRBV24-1	ATSDVSEQF
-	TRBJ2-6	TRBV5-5	ASSVRDGGGDNVLT
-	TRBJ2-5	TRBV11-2	ASSSSGVSETQY
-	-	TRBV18	ASSPPLGAQETQY
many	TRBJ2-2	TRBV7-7	ASSRGGNGELF
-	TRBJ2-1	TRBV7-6	ASSAGTGGYDEQF
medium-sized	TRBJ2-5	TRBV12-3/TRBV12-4	ASSSPTSGGKETQY
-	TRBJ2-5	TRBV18	ASSPQETQY
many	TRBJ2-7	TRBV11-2	ASSLRAGASYEQY
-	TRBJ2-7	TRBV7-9	ASSSDRVGGEQY
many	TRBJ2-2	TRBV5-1	ASSFNGGSGELF
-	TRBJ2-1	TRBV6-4	ASSGLTGGNEQF
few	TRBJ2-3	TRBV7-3	ASSLTAGEIDTQY
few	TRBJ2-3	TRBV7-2	ASSRTGLGTDTQY
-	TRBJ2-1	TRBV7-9	ASRIGNEQF
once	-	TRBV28	ASTSATSDLEQF
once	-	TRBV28	ASSSYTRRSSYEQF
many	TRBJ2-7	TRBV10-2	ASNRDAGYEQY
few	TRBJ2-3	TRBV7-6	AGSSRLAGNTGELY
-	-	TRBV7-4	ASSLIGGRTHNEQF
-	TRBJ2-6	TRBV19	ASSNSGANVLT
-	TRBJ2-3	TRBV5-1	ASSSRGSGTSSTDTQY
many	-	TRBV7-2	ASSLMGGPYEQY
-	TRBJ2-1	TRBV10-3	AISPFPLCSYNEQF
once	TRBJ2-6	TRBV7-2	ASSPGSSGANVLT
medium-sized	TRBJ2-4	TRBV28	ASSLLAGGQNIQY
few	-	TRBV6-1	ASSDWTGGNEQY
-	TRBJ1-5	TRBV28	ASSFRRQSQYSNQPQH
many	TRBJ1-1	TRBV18	ASSGTAYTEAF
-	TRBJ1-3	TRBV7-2	ASSPGQVDAGNTIY
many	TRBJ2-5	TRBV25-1	ASRDLTGYRETQY
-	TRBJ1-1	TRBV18	ASSVHGDTEAF
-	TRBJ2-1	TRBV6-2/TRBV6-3	ASSYSPGLFNEQF
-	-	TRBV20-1	SASRDLDRRGYT
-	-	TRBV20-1	SARPLASGRQETQY
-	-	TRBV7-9	ASSRDRLTDTQY
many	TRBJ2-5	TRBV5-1	ASSLAGSGETQY